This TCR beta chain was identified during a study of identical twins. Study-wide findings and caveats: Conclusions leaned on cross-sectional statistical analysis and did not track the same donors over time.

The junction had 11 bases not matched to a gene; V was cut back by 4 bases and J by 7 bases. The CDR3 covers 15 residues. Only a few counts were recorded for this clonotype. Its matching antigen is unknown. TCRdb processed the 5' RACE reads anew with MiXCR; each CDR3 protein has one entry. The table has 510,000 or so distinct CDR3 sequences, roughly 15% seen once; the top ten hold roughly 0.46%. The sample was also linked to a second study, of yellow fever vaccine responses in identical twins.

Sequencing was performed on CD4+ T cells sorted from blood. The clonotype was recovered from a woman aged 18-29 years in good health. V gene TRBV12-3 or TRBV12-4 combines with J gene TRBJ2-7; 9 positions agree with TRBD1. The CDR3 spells CASSSTGTGKGEQYF. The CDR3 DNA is TGTGCCAGCAGTTCTACCGGGACAGGGAAGGGGGAGCAGTACTTC.